This TCR beta chain was profiled in a study of OX40 agonist ivuxolimab in advanced cancers. Profiled with immunoSEQ multiplex PCR; TCRdb holds only in-frame clones, not every one. The sample has 45,000 to 60,000 clones, over 80% seen once. Findings of the study overall: At 0.1 to 3.0 mg/kg and by week 6, clonal expansion occurred in CD4+ and CD8+ blood T cells. Low clonal expansion, among the lowest seen, marked partial responders at 0.1-3.0 mg/kg.

Looked up from germline, CDR1 is ENHRY and CDR2 is SYGVKD. V lost 6 bases and J lost 10, with 16 bases in between. This CDR3 spans 12 amino acids. Concerning this clone itself: Its antigen is unknown.

The sequencing here drew on CD4+ or CD8+ T cells sorted from blood, taken in a trial of the OX40 agonist ivuxolimab. This chain joins TRBV10-3 and TRBJ2-7; D perhaps matches TRBD1 (6 bases). The sequence came from an adult with an advanced solid tumor such as melanoma, head and neck, liver or kidney cancer. CDR3: CAISPEQGTQYF. The CDR3 coding sequence is TGTGCCATCAGCCCCGAACAGGGAACCCAGTACTTC.